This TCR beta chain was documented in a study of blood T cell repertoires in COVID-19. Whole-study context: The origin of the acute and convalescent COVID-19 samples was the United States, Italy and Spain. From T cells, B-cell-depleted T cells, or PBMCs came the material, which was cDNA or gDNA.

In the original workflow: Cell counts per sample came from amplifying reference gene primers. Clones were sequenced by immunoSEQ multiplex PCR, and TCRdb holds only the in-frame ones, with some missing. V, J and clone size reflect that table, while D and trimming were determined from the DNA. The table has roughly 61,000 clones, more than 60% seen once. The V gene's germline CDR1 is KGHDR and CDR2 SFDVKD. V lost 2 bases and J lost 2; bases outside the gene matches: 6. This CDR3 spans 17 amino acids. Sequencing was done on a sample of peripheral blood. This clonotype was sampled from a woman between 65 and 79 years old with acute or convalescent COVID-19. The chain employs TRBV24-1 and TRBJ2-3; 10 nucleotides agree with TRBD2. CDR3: CATSDSPSGGITDTQYF. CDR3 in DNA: TGTGCCACCAGTGATTCGCCTAGCGGGGGTATCACAGATACGCAGTATTTT.